One sample yielded the 25 T cell receptor beta chains listed below, sequenced in a study of cytomegalovirus exposure and HLA in healthy donors. The PCR ran on 60 Vbeta and 13 Jbeta primers. Produced via immunoSEQ multiplex PCR; TCRdb's table is partial and in-frame only. The sample has roughly 170,000 clones; around 77% are singletons. Sequenced input: PBMCs. These receptors were obtained from a woman aged 30 to 39 in good health and CMV-seronegative.

The genes are TRBV7-7 and TRBJ2-1; 9 bases are shared with TRBD1. V lost 0 bases and J lost 6; bases outside the gene matches: 6. Per the germline V gene, CDR1 is SSHAT and CDR2 is FNYEAQ (reference sequence). The CDR3 is made up of 16 amino acids. CDR3 sequence reads: CASSLALGQGGNEQFF. The CDR3 nucleotides read TGTGCCAGCAGCTTAGCGCTGGGACAGGGTGGCAATGAGCAGTTCTTC.

The V gene is TRBV27, the J gene TRBJ2-7; D may be TRBD1 (6 bases). The CDR3 has 12 residues. The germline V gene encodes CDR1 MNHEY and CDR2 SMNVEV (reference sequence). V was cut by 5 bases and J by 3 bases, with 8 bases left in between. The CDR3 is CASSIQGYEQYF. The CDR3, as DNA: TGTGCCAGCAGTATACAGGGCTACGAGCAGTACTTC.

The chain combines TRBV6-5 with TRBJ1-6; D uncertain. Germline V gene data show CDR1 as MNHEY and CDR2 as SVGAGI. The CDR3 is 15 residues long. Trimming pared 4 bases from V and 6 bases from J, leaving 13 bases between. The CDR3 spells CASSFDSPFNSPLHF. Written as DNA, the CDR3 is TGTGCCAGCAGTTTTGACTCTCCTTTTAATTCACCCCTCCACTTT.

This clone was seen a single time. The rearrangement uses TRBV4-1 and TRBJ1-2; TRBD1 might be the D (5 bases). V lost 3 bases and J lost 0, with 23 bases in between. The CDR3 spans 19 residues. Looked up from germline, CDR1 is MGHRA and CDR2 is YSYEKL. In DNA form, the CDR3 reads TGCGCCAGCAGCCACCCTTTCGGAGACAGATCCTTTTCTAACTATGGCTACACCTTC. Encoded protein: CASSHPFGDRSFSNYGYTF.

The gene calls are TRBV7-8 and TRBJ1-1; unclear D gene. Germline CDR1 reads SGHVS; CDR2 reads FQNEAQ. Trimming removed 3 bases from V and 11 bases from J, with 28 bases in between. This CDR3 comprises 17 residues. CDR3 in DNA: TGTGCCAGCAGCTTGAGAGGGTTTGGGAGGAGGGAGCCGGGGGCTTTCTTT. Translated: CASSLRGFGRREPGAFF.

The chain joins TRBV7-6 to TRBJ2-3; no firm D call. Deletions cut 6 bases from V and 6 bases from J, with 7 bases between. CDR3 size: 11 residues. Germline-derived CDR1 and CDR2 are SGHVS and FNYEAQ. The CDR3 loop reads CASSSTDTQYF. CDR3 DNA sequence: TGTGCCAGCAGTAGTACCGATACGCAGTATTTT. Looking up the rest from reference TRBV7-6 and TRBJ2-3 gives the full variable domain: GAGVSQSPRYKVTKRGQDVALRCDPISGHVSLYWYRQALGQGPEFLTYFNYEAQQDKSGLPNDRFSAERPEGSISTLTIQRTEQRDSAMYRCASSSTDTQYFGPGTRLTVL.

The V and J genes are TRBV6-5 and TRBJ2-3; D gene unclear. This CDR3 spans 11 amino acids. Looked up from germline, CDR1 is MNHEY and CDR2 is SVGAGI. Trimming removed 4 bases at V and 6 bases at J, with 5 bases between. The CDR3, as DNA: TGTGCCAGCAGTTCTCGGGATACGCAGTATTTT. Residues: CASSSRDTQYF.

The rearrangement links TRBV4-1 to TRBJ1-1; the match to TRBD1 covers 7 bases. In germline, CDR1 is MGHRA, CDR2 YSYEKL. The CDR3 sequence is 14 residues long. V lost 10 bases and J lost 4; bases outside the gene matches: 12. CDR3 protein: CATQPGQSSTEAFF. CDR3 bases: TGCGCCACCCAGCCGGGACAGTCATCCACTGAAGCTTTCTTT.

This clone has only a few counts. The CDR3 sequence is CASSERQGSSEAFF. The CDR3 bases are TGCGCCAGCAGTGAGCGACAGGGGAGCTCTGAAGCTTTCTTT. The chain is built from TRBV10-1 and TRBJ1-1; 8 bases are a match to TRBD1. The V and J ends lost 2 bases and 6 bases, in that order; junction bases with no gene match: 5. Germline V gene data show CDR1 as WNHNN and CDR2 as SYGVQD (reference sequence). This CDR3 has 14 amino acids.

This sequence joins TRBV5-4 and TRBJ2-5; 13 positions agree with TRBD2. The length of the CDR3 is 15 residues. V was pared by 3 bases and J by 3 bases, with 2 bases of the junction left unmatched. The germline gives CDR1 SGHNT, CDR2 YYREEE (reference sequence). The CDR3 spells CASSSGTSGEETQYF. DNA for the CDR3: TGTGCCAGCAGCTCCGGGACTAGCGGGGAAGAGACCCAGTACTTC.

This clone was counted a single time. The J gene is TRBJ2-1, the V gene TRBV27, with D possibly matching TRBD1 (5 bases). Trimming shortened V by 3 bases and J by 9 bases, and 12 bases separated the two germline ends. The germline gives CDR1 MNHEY, CDR2 SMNVEV (reference sequence). The CDR3 consists of 13 residues. CDR3 DNA: TGTGCCAGCAGTTTTGTCAGGGTGGCTGAGCAGTTCTTC. Its translation: CASSFVRVAEQFF.

The chain recombines TRBV2 with TRBJ2-1, with TRBD2 matching over 10 bases. Germline CDR1 reads SNHLY; CDR2 reads FYNNEI. With V trimmed by 4 bases and J by 7 bases, 7 bases remained unmatched. The CDR3 spans 15 residues. CDR3 bases: TGTGCCAGCAGTGTGGAGCGGGGGGGCAGGAATGAGCAGTTCTTC. This sequence encodes CASSVERGGRNEQFF.

This clone has only a few counts. The V call is TRBV6-1, the J call TRBJ2-1; D possibly corresponds to TRBD2 (6 bases). Trimming removed 1 base at V and 2 bases at J, with 9 bases between. The CDR3 totals 15 residues. CDR1 and CDR2 from the germline V gene are MNHNS and SASEGT. CDR3 DNA sequence: TGTGCCAGCAGTGAAGTCACTAGCCCCTACAATGAGCAGTTCTTC. Translated: CASSEVTSPYNEQFF.

V and J are TRBV5-4 and TRBJ1-6, with D possibly matching TRBD1 (5 bases). The CDR3 contains 13 residues. V lost 3 bases and J 10 bases, leaving 11 bases between the germline ends. The germline V gene encodes CDR1 SGHNT and CDR2 YYREEE (reference sequence). The CDR3 is CASSSNRGSPLHF. CDR3 sequence (DNA): TGTGCCAGCAGCTCCAATAGGGGATCACCCCTCCACTTT.

The V call is TRBV30, the J call TRBJ1-5; weak D call: TRBD1 (5 bases). The ends were cut back, 1 base at V and 4 bases at J, with 11 bases in the middle. Germline assignment: CDR1 GTSNPN and CDR2 SVGIG (reference sequence). CDR3 size: 14 residues. CDR3 sequence reads: CAWSEGRTNQPQHF. DNA for the CDR3: TGTGCCTGGAGTGAAGGACGGACAAATCAGCCCCAGCATTTT.

This clone was recorded only once. The rearrangement joins TRBV30 to TRBJ1-6; D uncertain. V was trimmed by 4 bases and J by 6 bases, leaving 10 bases between them. The length of the CDR3 is 13 residues. CDR1 GTSNPN and CDR2 SVGIG come from the germline V gene (reference sequence). The CDR3 DNA follows: TGTGCCTGGATCCAGGCTTTTAATTCACCCCTCCACTTT. Amino acids: CAWIQAFNSPLHF. Supplemented by reference TRBV30 and TRBJ1-6, the full variable domain reads SQTIHQWPATLVQPVGSPLSLECTVEGTSNPNLYWYRQAAGRGLQLLFYSVGIGQISSEVPQNLSASRPQDRQFILSSKKLLLSDSGFYLCAWIQAFNSPLHFGNGTRLTVT.

The chain is built from TRBV2 and TRBJ2-5; the match to TRBD2 covers 11 bases. V lost 8 bases, J lost 2 bases, and 4 bases stayed unmatched. Germline CDR1 reads SNHLY; CDR2 reads FYNNEI. This CDR3 has 14 amino acids. CDR3 coding DNA: TGTGCCAGCTGCACTAGCGGGGGACAAGAGACCCAGTACTTC. It yields the protein CASCTSGGQETQYF.

This rearrangement joins TRBV27 to TRBJ2-7, with 8 positions matching TRBD1. V shed 4 bases, J shed 0 bases, and the junction held 5 bases outside the gene matches. The CDR3 is made up of 15 amino acids. Germline loops: CDR1 MNHEY, CDR2 SMNVEV (reference sequence). CDR3 loop: CASSSGQGISYEQYF. The CDR3 region has the DNA TGTGCCAGCAGTTCAGGACAGGGAATCTCCTACGAGCAGTACTTC.

The CDR3 coding sequence is TGCAGCGTTGACCTCTTGGGACAGGGCTACGAGCAGTACTTC. Its protein is CSVDLLGQGYEQYF. The chain is built from TRBV29-1 and TRBJ2-7; TRBD1 matches at 9 bases. CDR1 and CDR2 from the germline V gene are SQVTM and ANQGSEA. Losses at the gene ends were 3 bases for V and 3 bases for J; bases not matched to a gene: 6. The CDR3 spans 14 residues.

The rearrangement uses TRBV5-1 and TRBJ2-5, with TRBD1 matching over 7 bases. V lost 0 bases and J lost 4; bases outside the gene matches: 6. The length of the CDR3 is 15 residues. Per germline, CDR1 SGHRS and CDR2 YFSETQ. CDR3 sequence: CASSLVGTDGETQYF. The CDR3 bases are TGCGCCAGCAGCTTGGTCGGGACAGATGGAGAGACCCAGTACTTC.

The chain carries TRBV5-4 and TRBJ2-5; D remains unclear. Trimming cost V 6 bases and J 5 bases, with 11 bases left between them. The CDR3 has 12 amino acids. Germline loops: CDR1 SGHNT, CDR2 YYREEE (reference sequence). For the CDR3, the DNA is TGTGCCAGCACCGTTTTCGGGGAGACCCAGTACTTC. Translating it yields CASTVFGETQYF.

The rearrangement links TRBV28 to TRBJ1-1, with 9 bases identical to TRBD1. With V trimmed by 5 bases and J by 1 base, 8 bases remained unmatched. The germline gives CDR1 MDHEN, CDR2 SYDVKM. The CDR3 is made up of 16 amino acids. CDR3 sequence (DNA): TGTGCCAGCAGTCCACCGGGACAGGGAACGAACACTGAAGCTTTCTTT. Translation gives CASSPPGQGTNTEAFF.

This clone was observed once. As DNA, the CDR3 is TGTGCCAGCAGTCAGGGACACCTACCCGGGGAGCTGTTTTTT. As protein: CASSQGHLPGELFF. The chain joins TRBV7-9 to TRBJ2-2; D may be TRBD1 (6 bases). This CDR3 contains 14 residues. CDR1 is SEHNR, CDR2 FQNEAQ, per germline (reference sequence). Between the trimmed V and J ends, which lost 6 bases and 6 bases, there was a span of 14 bases.

This clone appeared once. V gene TRBV19 combines with J gene TRBJ1-5; D is uncertain. The length of the CDR3 is 15 residues. The germline gives CDR1 LNHDA, CDR2 SQIVND (reference sequence). Trimming left V 6 bases short and J 0 bases short, with 12 bases between. CDR3 in amino acids: CASSSAHFSNQPQHF. The CDR3 coding sequence is TGTGCCAGTAGCAGCGCGCACTTTAGCAATCAGCCCCAGCATTTT. The entire variable domain, with the rest obtained from reference TRBV19 and TRBJ1-5, is as follows: DGGITQSPKYLFRKEGQNVTLSCEQNLNHDAMYWYRQDPGQGLRLIYYSQIVNDFQKGDIAEGYSVSREKKESFPLTVTSAQKNPTAFYLCASSSAHFSNQPQHFGDGTRLSIL.

The V and J genes are TRBV4-1 and TRBJ2-5; 10 nucleotides agree with TRBD2. Gene TRBJ2-7 matches the end of the DNA better, so the J call may be wrong. CDR3 length equals 15 residues. CDR1 MGHRA and CDR2 YSYEKL come from the germline V gene. The CDR3 here is CASSQGLAGAYEQYF. Written as DNA, the CDR3 is TGCGCCAGCAGCCAAGGGCTAGCGGGGGCATACGAGCAGTACTTC.